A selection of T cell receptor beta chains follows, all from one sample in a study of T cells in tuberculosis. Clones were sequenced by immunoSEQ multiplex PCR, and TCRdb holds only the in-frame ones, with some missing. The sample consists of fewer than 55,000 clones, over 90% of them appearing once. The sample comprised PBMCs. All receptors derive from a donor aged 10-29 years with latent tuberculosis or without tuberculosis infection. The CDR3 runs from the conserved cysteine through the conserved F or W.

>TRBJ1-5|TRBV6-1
CASSEGSGGARRNQPQHF
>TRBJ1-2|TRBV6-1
CASAPAEIYGYTF
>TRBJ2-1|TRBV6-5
CASSPNVGRIDEQFF
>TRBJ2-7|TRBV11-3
CASSPGVAEDYEQYF
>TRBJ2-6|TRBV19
CASSISGSGANVLTF
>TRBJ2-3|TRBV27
CASRPRTGGGADTQYF
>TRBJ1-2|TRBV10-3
CAISESFLVGQGYGYTF
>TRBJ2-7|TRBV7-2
CASSLATYYEQYF
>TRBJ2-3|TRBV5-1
CASSSPPGLAGWFTDTQYF
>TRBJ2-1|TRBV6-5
CASSYSTPPYNEQFF
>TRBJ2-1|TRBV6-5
CASSSEGQGEFF
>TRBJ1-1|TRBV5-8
CASRQTGGGQAFF
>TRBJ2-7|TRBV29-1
CSVYRGDSYEQYF
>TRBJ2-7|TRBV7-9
CASSLGLATYEQYF
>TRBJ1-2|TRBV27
CASGTDIYGYTF
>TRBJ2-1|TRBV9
CASSVEAGNYNEQFF
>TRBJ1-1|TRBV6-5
CASSFSQGGTEAFF
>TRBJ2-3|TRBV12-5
CASGLGTVLDTQYF
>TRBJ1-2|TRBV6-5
CASSTGTNYGYTF
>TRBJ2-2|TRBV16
CASSQFRPGNTGELFF
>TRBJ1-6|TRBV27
CASSFFGGPNNSPLHF
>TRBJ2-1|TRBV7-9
CASSDRDSYNEQFF
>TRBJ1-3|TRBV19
CASRTGTNGNTIYF
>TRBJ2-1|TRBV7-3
CASSLELAGYNEQFF
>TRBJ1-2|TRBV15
CATSSPQVFNYGYTF
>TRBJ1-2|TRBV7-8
CASSLEAGVEGYTF
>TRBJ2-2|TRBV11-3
CASSLGVAGELFF
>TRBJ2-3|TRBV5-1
CASSLAPGWNSGTDTQYF
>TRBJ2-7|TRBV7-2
CASSAAYEQYF
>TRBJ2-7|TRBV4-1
CASSQGGSYEQYF
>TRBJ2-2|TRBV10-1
CASSSAAGLNTGELFF
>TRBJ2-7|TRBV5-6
CASSSILAGDYEQYF
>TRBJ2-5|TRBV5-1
CASSPTLAGAGETQYF
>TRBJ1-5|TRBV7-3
CASSLNYRGRVRFDQPQHF
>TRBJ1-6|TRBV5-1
CASSLTGTGGSPLHF
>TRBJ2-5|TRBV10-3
CASQGDHVKETQYF
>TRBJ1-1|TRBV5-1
CASKRRQGENTEAFF
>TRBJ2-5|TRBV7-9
CASSPGLAGVEETQYF
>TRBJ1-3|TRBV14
CASSHYPTGVFSGNTIYF
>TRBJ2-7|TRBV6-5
CASNPLAGGPGEQYF
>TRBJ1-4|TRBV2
CASSGDSFEKLFF
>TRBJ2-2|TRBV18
CASSPRQRGNTGELFF
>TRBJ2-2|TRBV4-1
CASSQDRGENTGELFF